A single sample is the source of the 28 T cell receptor beta chains below, sequenced in a study of blood T cell repertoires in COVID-19. Clones were sequenced by immunoSEQ multiplex PCR, and TCRdb holds only the in-frame ones, with some missing. Altogether about 91,000 clones are present, 75% to 85% being singletons, with the ten largest covering around a tenth. The sample comprised peripheral blood. The receptors come from a woman older than 75 with acute or convalescent COVID-19.

The rearrangement joins TRBV12-3 or TRBV12-4 to TRBJ1-1; D gene unclear. V dropped 5 bases and J dropped 1 base, with 8 bases sitting between them. The CDR3 length is 13 residues. The CDR3 DNA reads as TGTGCCAGCAGTCATCCAGAGAACACTGAAGCTTTCTTT. It codes for CASSHPENTEAFF.

The chain joins TRBV7-9 to TRBJ1-4, with 8 bases lining up with TRBD1. Losses at the gene ends were 3 bases for V and 5 bases for J; bases not matched to a gene: 14. This CDR3 comprises 18 residues. Germline CDR1 and CDR2: SEHNR and FQNEAQ (reference sequence). CDR3 in amino acids: CASSFAPLGTGINEKLFF. The CDR3 DNA follows: TGTGCCAGCAGCTTTGCGCCTCTGGGGACAGGTATAAATGAAAAACTGTTTTTT.

The chain recombines TRBV19 with TRBJ2-1; the D gene is possibly TRBD2 (6 bases). This CDR3 spans 13 amino acids. Germline CDR1 reads LNHDA; CDR2 reads SQIVND (reference sequence). The germline V and J ends were trimmed by 9 bases and 3 bases, with 12 bases remaining between them. The CDR3 loop reads CASGGTVYNEQFF. Here the CDR3 DNA reads TGTGCCAGCGGAGGGACGGTCTACAATGAGCAGTTCTTC.

This sequence joins TRBV30 and TRBJ1-5; 9 nucleotides line up with TRBD1. This CDR3 is 16 amino acids long. The ends lost 2 bases at V and 7 bases at J; junction bases unmatched: 12. Germline CDR1 is GTSNPN and CDR2 is SVGIG (reference sequence). The CDR3 reads CAWSRRRQGGGQPQHF. The CDR3 DNA reads as TGTGCCTGGAGTCGCCGGAGACAGGGGGGAGGACAGCCCCAGCATTTT.

The chain employs TRBV6-6 and TRBJ1-2; D remains ambiguous. V dropped 4 bases and J dropped 3 bases, with 15 bases sitting between them. This CDR3 comprises 15 residues. Germline loops: CDR1 MNHNY, CDR2 SVGAGI (reference sequence). The CDR3 sequence is CASSFSGPGDYGYTF. The DNA for the CDR3 is TGTGCCAGCAGTTTTTCGGGCCCCGGGGACTATGGCTACACCTTC.

J is TRBJ2-7 and V is TRBV9; D is perhaps TRBD2 (5 bases). This CDR3 has 15 amino acids. The V end was cut by 0 bases, the J end by 0 bases, with 10 bases between. Germline CDR1 SGDLS, CDR2 YYNGEE. CDR3: CASSVGYGGSYEQYF. CDR3 bases: TGTGCCAGCAGCGTAGGGTACGGAGGCTCCTACGAGCAGTACTTC.

The chain is built from TRBV5-5 and TRBJ2-1; 10 bases fit TRBD2. The CDR3 has 19 amino acids. With 0 bases clipped from V and 0 bases from J, the junction kept 9 bases outside the gene matches. The germline V gene encodes CDR1 SGHKS and CDR2 YYEKEE (reference sequence). The CDR3 protein is CASSLAASGGLLSYNEQFF. CDR3 sequence (DNA): TGTGCCAGCAGCTTGGCAGCTAGCGGGGGACTCCTCTCCTACAATGAGCAGTTCTTC.

V is TRBV29-1 and J is TRBJ2-1; D not resolved. V was pared by 6 bases and J by 4 bases, with 19 bases between. CDR3 length: 15 amino acids. Per germline, CDR1 SQVTM and CDR2 ANQGSEA. In nucleotides, the CDR3 is TGCAGCGTATACCTAGACCCCGGTGGGTACAATGAGCAGTTCTTC. It translates to CSVYLDPGGYNEQFF.

V is TRBV7-2 and J is TRBJ2-5; tentative D call: TRBD2 (6 bases). Germline assignment: CDR1 SGHTA and CDR2 FQGNSA. The CDR3 sequence is 14 residues long. With 3 bases removed from V and 5 bases from J, the gap between germline ends came to 13 bases. CDR3 sequence reads: CASSFQAGVETQYF. The CDR3 region has the DNA TGTGCCAGCAGCTTTCAAGCGGGCGTGGAGACCCAGTACTTC. Supplemented by reference TRBV7-2 and TRBJ2-5, the full variable domain reads GAGVSQSPSNKVTEKGKDVELRCDPISGHTALYWYRQSLGQGLEFLIYFQGNSAPDKSGLPSDRFSAERTGGSVSTLTIQRTQQEDSAVYLCASSFQAGVETQYFGPGTRLLVL.

The chain links TRBV6-5 to TRBJ2-3; possible D gene TRBD2, 6 bases. The CDR3 sequence is 13 residues long. Germline values: CDR1 MNHEY, CDR2 SVGAGI. V was trimmed by 6 bases and J by 6 bases, leaving 13 bases between them. The CDR3 coding sequence is TGTGCCAGCAGGGGACCGGGAGATGATACGCAGTATTTT. Amino acid sequence: CASRGPGDDTQYF.

The V and J genes are TRBV28 and TRBJ1-1, with 10 bases matching TRBD1. CDR3 size: 16 residues. Looked up from germline, CDR1 is MDHEN and CDR2 is SYDVKM. V trimming: 6 bases; J trimming: 5 bases; junction bases outside the gene matches: 12. The CDR3, as DNA: TGTGCCAGCAGAACCCACCGGACAGGGGGAGGGACTGAAGCTTTCTTT. Residues: CASRTHRTGGGTEAFF.

V usage is TRBV5-1 and J usage is TRBJ2-3; D not resolved. Germline loops: CDR1 SGHRS, CDR2 YFSETQ. The CDR3 spans 14 residues. Deletions cut 4 bases from V and 4 bases from J, with 13 bases between. The CDR3: CASSLLLGADTQYF. The CDR3 nucleotides are TGCGCCAGCAGCCTTCTCTTGGGCGCAGATACGCAGTATTTT.

In this sample, this clone turned up a few times. This chain links TRBV29-1 with TRBJ2-7; D may be TRBD2 (5 bases). The germline gives CDR1 SQVTM, CDR2 ANQGSEA. V lost 7 bases to trimming and J lost 5 bases, with 18 bases between them. The CDR3 extends over 13 amino acids. The CDR3 spells CSALDWTRDEQYF. CDR3 nucleotide sequence: TGCAGCGCCCTAGATTGGACGAGGGACGAGCAGTACTTC.

A remark on this clone: The junction departs from the called germline gene at one end, perhaps through a read error. The V gene is TRBV5-4, the J gene TRBJ1-1; 8 nucleotides agree with TRBD1. Germline loops: CDR1 SGHNT, CDR2 YYREEE (reference sequence). The CDR3 totals 13 residues. The CDR3 coding sequence is TGTGCCAGCAGCCAGAGACAGGGGAGGGATCGGAACTTT. Residues: CASSQRQGRDRNF.

A few counts support this clone. This rearrangement joins TRBV19 to TRBJ1-6; a weak D match, TRBD1 (6 bases). CDR1 is LNHDA, CDR2 SQIVND, per germline (reference sequence). Between the trimmed V and J ends, which lost 10 bases and 6 bases, there was a span of 10 bases. The CDR3 runs 12 residues. CDR3 in amino acids: CATRTANSPLHF. The CDR3 DNA follows: TGTGCCACCCGGACAGCTAATTCACCCCTCCACTTT.

The chain is built from TRBV10-3 and TRBJ1-1; weak D call: TRBD1 (6 bases). Germline lookup yields CDR1 ENHRY and CDR2 SYGVKD. CDR3 length: 12 residues. The V gene lost 10 bases and the J gene lost 5 bases, with 14 bases spanning the gap. The CDR3 nucleotides read TGTGCCACCTGGGGGGGCGGGACTGAAGCTTTCTTT. It codes for CATWGGGTEAFF.

The gene calls are TRBV7-9 and TRBJ2-5; unclear D gene. V lost 2 bases to trimming and J lost 5 bases, with 6 bases between them. The CDR3 spans 12 residues. Germline CDR1 is SEHNR and CDR2 is FQNEAQ (reference sequence). The CDR3 here is CASSLSVETQYF. The DNA for the CDR3 is TGTGCCAGCAGCTTATCAGTGGAGACCCAGTACTTC. Full variable domain (missing parts from reference TRBV7-9 and TRBJ2-5): DTGVSQNPRHKITKRGQNVTFRCDPISEHNRLYWYRQTLGQGPEFLTYFQNEAQLEKSRLLSDRFSAERPKGSFSTLEIQRTEQGDSAMYLCASSLSVETQYFGPGTRLLVL.

The table lists this clone with a count of one. The V gene is TRBV2, the J gene TRBJ1-4, with 7 nucleotides matching TRBD1. Germline CDR1 is SNHLY and CDR2 is FYNNEI. Trimming cost V 2 bases and J 4 bases; bases outside gene matches: 4. The CDR3 runs to 15 residues. The CDR3 nucleotides are TGTGCCAGCAGTGAACTGGGACAGTATAATGAAAAACTGTTTTTT. This gives the protein CASSELGQYNEKLFF.

This chain connects TRBV5-8 to TRBJ2-5, with D possibly being TRBD1 (6 bases). V was cut by 1 base and J by 4 bases, with 11 bases left in between. Germline CDR1 reads SGHTS; CDR2 reads YDEGEE. This CDR3 spans 14 amino acids. The CDR3: CASSLLQGGETQYF. The CDR3, as DNA: TGTGCCAGCAGCTTGTTACAGGGCGGAGAGACCCAGTACTTC.

The CDR3 region is CASSGRLGGGTQYF. The CDR3, as DNA: TGTGCCAGCAGTGGCCGGCTTGGCGGTGGTACGCAGTATTTT. The V gene is TRBV27, the J gene TRBJ2-3; no reliable D call. The CDR3 spans 14 residues. The V end lost 5 bases, the J end lost 8 bases, and 17 bases lay between the germline ends. In germline, CDR1 is MNHEY, CDR2 SMNVEV (reference sequence).

This chain links TRBV28 with TRBJ1-1; the D gene is possibly TRBD1 (5 bases). Germline assignment: CDR1 MDHEN and CDR2 SYDVKM. This CDR3 has 15 amino acids. The V gene lost 1 base and the J gene lost 8 bases, with 17 bases spanning the gap. The chain's CDR3 is CASSLFGGQGPEAFF. DNA for the CDR3: TGTGCCAGCAGTTTATTTGGAGGGCAGGGTCCCGAAGCTTTCTTT.

V usage is TRBV5-1 and J usage is TRBJ2-1; TRBD2 matches at 9 bases. Germline assignment: CDR1 SGHRS and CDR2 YFSETQ. This CDR3 contains 16 residues. The V and J ends lost 4 bases and 3 bases, in that order; junction bases with no gene match: 8. The CDR3, as DNA: TGCGCCAGCAGCCCGGCGACTAGCGGTCTCTACAATGAGCAGTTCTTC. Translating gives CASSPATSGLYNEQFF.

The chain recombines TRBV4-3 with TRBJ2-1; D might be TRBD1 (6 bases). The germline V and J ends were trimmed by 0 bases and 5 bases, with 14 bases remaining between them. CDR1 is LGHNA and CDR2 is YSLEER in the germline V gene. CDR3 size: 16 residues. The CDR3 region is CASSQDGDTGHNEQFF. The DNA of the CDR3 is TGCGCCAGCAGCCAAGATGGGGACACAGGGCACAATGAGCAGTTCTTC.

The rearrangement joins TRBV28 to TRBJ1-6, with 10 positions matching TRBD1. J gave up 8 bases and V 5 bases, and 6 bases lay outside the gene matches. Germline V lookup: CDR1 MDHEN, CDR2 SYDVKM. CDR3 length equals 15 residues. Written as DNA, the CDR3 is TGTGCCAGCAGTCGCCTCGGGACAGGGGATTCACCCCTCCACTTT. It translates to CASSRLGTGDSPLHF. Full variable domain (outside the CDR3, taken from reference TRBV28 and TRBJ1-6): DVKVTQSSRYLVKRTGEKVFLECVQDMDHENMFWYRQDPGLGLRLIYFSYDVKMKEKGDIPEGYSVSREKKERFSLILESASTNQTSMYLCASSRLGTGDSPLHFGNGTRLTVT.

This sequence joins TRBV6-2 or TRBV6-3 and TRBJ1-5, with a tentative D call TRBD1 (5 bases). Germline V gene data show CDR1 as MNHEY and CDR2 as SVGEGT. V lost 5 bases and J 1 base, leaving 12 bases between the germline ends. This CDR3 has 15 residues. This CDR3 reads CASSPTGFSNQPQHF. The CDR3 DNA reads TGTGCCAGCAGTCCCACAGGATTCAGCAATCAGCCCCAGCATTTT.

The chain recombines TRBV11-2 with TRBJ1-1; perhaps TRBD1 as D (5 bases). The CDR3 length is 15 residues. Deletions cut 5 bases from V and 3 bases from J, with 16 bases between. Germline V gene lookup returns CDR1 SGHAT and CDR2 FQNNGV. The CDR3 region has the DNA TGTGCCAGCAGCCCTGGCCAGGGAGGGCACACTGAAGCTTTCTTT. It translates to CASSPGQGGHTEAFF.

In this sample, this clone turned up a few times. The V gene is TRBV19, the J gene TRBJ2-2; 8 nucleotides line up with TRBD2. Germline-derived CDR1 and CDR2 are LNHDA and SQIVND (reference sequence). The CDR3 length is 17 residues. The V gene end was trimmed by 11 bases and the J gene end by 3 bases; junction bases not matched to a gene: 17. The DNA of the CDR3 is TGTGCCTCCACCCCCCAGCGGGGGACCCGCGACACCGGGGAGCTGTTTTTT. It specifies CASTPQRGTRDTGELFF.

On this clone: One junction end disagrees with the germline gene, perhaps due to a read error. The rearrangement joins TRBV19 to TRBJ2-3, with 9 bases that match TRBD2. The CDR3 is made up of 15 amino acids. Germline V gene lookup returns CDR1 LNHDA and CDR2 SQIVND (reference sequence). The CDR3 loop is CASSILAGVTDAQYF. The CDR3 DNA follows: TGTGCCAGTAGTATTTTAGCGGGAGTTACAGATGCGCAGTATTTT.